The 10 T cell receptor beta chains reported below all come from one sample, sequenced in a study of response to subunit inactivated influenza vaccine. Each CDR3 protein is one row after TCRdb ran MiXCR on the RT-PCR reads. The sample has roughly 500,000 distinct CDR3 sequences, under 25% seen once; the top ten hold about 2.8%. These sequences were also reported in another study, on T cells expressing NK-cell markers. That paper adds: 5'RACE template switching with UMIs generated TCR beta cDNA.

Here the sequenced sample was CD4+ T cells sorted from PBMCs, taken 11 to 12 days after vaccination. The origin of the receptors is a man aged 50 to 59 who received an inactivated influenza vaccine.

Here the CDR3 reads CASSYGTYGAFF. CDR3 sequence (DNA): TGTGCCAGCAGTTACGGTACCTATGGAGCTTTCTTT. The gene calls are TRBV6-6 and TRBJ1-1; unclear D gene. The V and J ends lost 2 bases and 10 bases respectively, with 11 bases between them. The CDR3 spans 12 residues. CDR1 MNHNY and CDR2 SVGAGI come from the germline V gene (reference sequence).

This clonotype has a handful of counts. J is TRBJ2-7 and V is TRBV6-5, with D maybe TRBD1 (5 bases). The CDR3 spans 17 residues. The germline V gene encodes CDR1 MNHEY and CDR2 SVGAGI. V gave up 0 bases and J gave up 2 bases, with 17 bases separating them. DNA of the CDR3: TGTGCCAGCAGTTACTCATCAGGGTTGACACTCGCCTACGAGCAGTACTTC. This encodes CASSYSSGLTLAYEQYF.

The chain uses TRBV7-9 and TRBJ2-5; the D gene is possibly TRBD2 (6 bases). Germline V gene sequence: CDR1 SEHNR, CDR2 FQNEAQ (reference sequence). The CDR3 consists of 13 residues. V was shortened by 4 bases and J by 1 base, with 7 bases between the two germline ends. DNA for the CDR3: TGTGCCAGCAGCTGGGGGGTCCAAGAGACCCAGTACTTC. Its translation is CASSWGVQETQYF.

This clonotype was detected a few times. V gene TRBV11-1 combines with J gene TRBJ2-5; 8 bases align to TRBD1. The CDR3 is 19 residues long. Germline loops: CDR1 SGHAT, CDR2 FQDESV (reference sequence). With V trimmed by 1 base and J by 0 bases, 13 bases remained unmatched. CDR3 amino acids: CASSLGTGRLFGYQETQYF. DNA of the CDR3: TGTGCCAGCAGCTTAGGGACAGGGCGGTTATTCGGTTACCAAGAGACCCAGTACTTC.

J is TRBJ2-1 and V is TRBV10-3; D not resolved. This CDR3 comprises 11 residues. With 7 bases removed from V and 12 bases from J, the gap between germline ends came to 13 bases. The germline V gene has CDR1 ENHRY and CDR2 SYGVKD. The CDR3 loop reads CAITSSGGQFF. In nucleotides, the CDR3 is TGTGCCATCACCTCTAGTGGCGGGCAGTTCTTC.

There are many counts of this clonotype. The chain carries TRBV3-1 and TRBJ2-1; TRBD2 matches 14 bases. This CDR3 spans 18 amino acids. The V segment lost 1 base and the J segment 8 bases; nucleotides outside the gene matches: 10. The germline gives CDR1 LGHDT, CDR2 YNNKEL (reference sequence). CDR3 sequence: CASSQGGLGTSGSDEQFF. As DNA, the CDR3 is TGTGCCAGCAGCCAAGGGGGCCTCGGGACTAGCGGGAGTGATGAGCAGTTCTTC.

With respect to this clonotype: This clone may be a read error of a much larger clone one base away. This chain links TRBV7-9 with TRBJ2-7; possible D gene TRBD1, 5 bases. The CDR3 totals 14 residues. CDR1 is SEHNR and CDR2 is FQNEAQ in the germline V gene (reference sequence). V lost 2 bases, J lost 5 bases, and 13 bases lay in between. CDR3 in amino acids: CASSLSREIDEQYF. In DNA form, the CDR3 reads TGTGCCAGCAGCTTAAGCAGGGAAATCGACGAGCAGTACTTC.

In this sample, this clonotype turned up a few times. The V and J genes are TRBV6-5 and TRBJ1-5; TRBD1 agrees at 11 bases. Germline V CDR1 and CDR2: MNHEY, SVGAGI. The junction had 5 bases not matched to a gene; V was cut back by 4 bases and J by 6 bases. The CDR3 is 15 residues long. In DNA, the CDR3 is TGTGCCAGCAGTTCGGACAGGGGGCGAGCTCAGCCCCAGCATTTT. Its translation: CASSSDRGRAQPQHF.

The chain carries TRBV27 and TRBJ2-5, with D maybe TRBD1 (6 bases). V gave up 2 bases and J gave up 3 bases, with 16 bases separating them. The CDR3 contains 16 residues. Germline values: CDR1 MNHEY, CDR2 SMNVEV (reference sequence). CDR3 amino acids: CASSLNQGPIEETQYF. The DNA for the CDR3 is TGTGCCAGCAGTTTAAATCAGGGGCCGATCGAAGAGACCCAGTACTTC.

The rearrangement uses TRBV6-1 and TRBJ2-7; D unresolved. There are 15 residues in the CDR3. Per the germline V gene, CDR1 is MNHNS and CDR2 is SASEGT. Trimming took off 4 bases at V and 3 bases at J, with 16 bases between the two ends. The CDR3, as DNA: TGTGCCAGCAGTGTAGTCCAGCTGTGGCGCTACGAGCAGTACTTC. The encoded protein is CASSVVQLWRYEQYF.